This passage covers 19 T cell receptor beta chains from one sample sequenced in a study of shared clonotypes between healthy human individuals. The data were produced by immunoSEQ multiplex PCR, yet TCRdb's version contains in-frame clones alone and is incomplete. This table holds 1,500,000 or so clones, roughly 96% found once. Material: naive CD4+ T cells sorted from blood. Regarding subset: CD45RA+ positively selected. These TCRs come from a man aged 30 to 39 in good health.

Remarks on this clone: This specimen includes other DNA sequences encoding the same CDR3. As DNA, the CDR3 is TGTGCCAGCTCACCAGGGGGTTTGGCCTACGAGCAGTACTTC. Protein: CASSPGGLAYEQYF. The chain uses TRBV18 and TRBJ2-7; D possibly uses TRBD1 or TRBD2 (5 bases each). CDR3 length equals 14 residues. V lost 2 bases and J lost 2, with 10 bases in between. The germline V gene encodes CDR1 KGHSH and CDR2 LQKENI.

This chain uses TRBV7-9 with TRBJ2-2, with 11 bases lining up with TRBD1. Losses at the gene ends were 5 bases for V and 6 bases for J; bases not matched to a gene: 5. There are 15 residues in the CDR3. Germline V lookup: CDR1 SEHNR, CDR2 FQNEAQ (reference sequence). The CDR3 DNA sequence: TGTGCCAGCAGCCCCCGGACAGGGGGCTCCGGGGAGCTGTTTTTT. Protein sequence: CASSPRTGGSGELFF.

The CDR3 coding sequence is TGTGCCAGCAGCCTAACAGGGACGAACACCGGGGAGCTGTTTTTT. Translation gives CASSLTGTNTGELFF. The chain employs TRBV11-3 and TRBJ2-2, with D perhaps matching TRBD1 (6 bases). The ends were cut back, 5 bases at V and 0 bases at J, with 10 bases in the middle. The CDR3 has 15 residues. Germline V gene sequence: CDR1 SGHNT, CDR2 YENEEA.

In nucleotides, the CDR3 is TGTGCCAGCAGCCTAACACAGACAGGCCTCAATCAGCCCCAGCATTTT. The encoded protein is CASSLTQTGLNQPQHF. The gene calls are TRBV7-4 and TRBJ1-5; a possible D gene is TRBD1 (6 bases). V gave up 5 bases and J gave up 3 bases, with 17 bases separating them. The CDR3 extends over 16 amino acids. Germline values: CDR1 SGHVT, CDR2 SQSDAQ.

J is TRBJ2-7 and V is TRBV5-1, with TRBD2 matching over 12 bases. The J segment lost 5 bases and the V segment lost 3 bases, leaving 6 bases of the junction unmatched. The V gene's germline CDR1 is SGHRS and CDR2 YFSETQ. The CDR3 contains 15 residues. This CDR3 reads CASSSTSGRTHEQYF. CDR3 nucleotides: TGCGCCAGCAGCTCAACTAGCGGGAGGACGCACGAGCAGTACTTC.

For this clone: This CDR3 is also generated by other DNA sequences in the sample. The CDR3 DNA reads TGTGCCAGCAGTTTACTCGGTCAGCCCCAGCATTTT. Protein: CASSLLGQPQHF. The chain combines TRBV27 with TRBJ1-5, with D unclear. CDR1 and CDR2 (germline): MNHEY, SMNVEV (reference sequence). This CDR3 has 12 residues. The V gene lost 2 bases and the J gene lost 6 bases, with 5 bases spanning the gap.

This chain joins TRBV6-1 and TRBJ2-1; D is unresolved. CDR1 is MNHNS and CDR2 is SASEGT in the germline V gene. V was pared by 2 bases and J by 10 bases, with 9 bases between. The CDR3 spans 12 residues. CDR3 DNA sequence: TGTGCCAGCAGTGAATGGTTTTCCGAGCAGTTCTTC. Amino acid sequence: CASSEWFSEQFF.

The chain recombines TRBV6-5 with TRBJ2-3; D is possibly TRBD2 (5 bases). Germline V gene lookup returns CDR1 MNHEY and CDR2 SVGAGI. Between the trimmed V and J ends, which lost 2 bases and 7 bases, there was a span of 7 bases. This CDR3 is 12 amino acids long. Written as DNA, the CDR3 is TGTGCCAGCAGTTACGAGGGTAATACGCAGTATTTT. Its translation is CASSYEGNTQYF.

This chain joins TRBV12-5 and TRBJ2-1; D call uncertain. This CDR3 contains 11 residues. Germline V gene sequence: CDR1 LGHNT, CDR2 FRNRAP. The V end was cut by 4 bases, the J end by 7 bases, with 5 bases between. CDR3 in DNA: TGTGCTAGTGGTTCAGCGAATGAGCAGTTCTTC. Translation gives CASGSANEQFF. The complete variable domain, with remaining parts taken from reference TRBV12-5 and TRBJ2-1, reads DARVTQTPRHKVTEMGQEVTMRCQPILGHNTVFWYRQTMMQGLELLAYFRNRAPLDDSGMPKDRFSAEMPDATLATLKIQPSEPRDSAVYFCASGSANEQFFGPGTRLTVL.

The sample holds one count of this clone. This chain joins TRBV19 and TRBJ2-2; 10 nucleotides line up with TRBD2. From germline, CDR1 is LNHDA and CDR2 SQIVND (reference sequence). With 10 bases clipped from V and 2 bases from J, the junction kept 7 bases outside the gene matches. This CDR3 region has 15 residues. The CDR3 region is CATKRTSGNTGELFF. In nucleotides, the CDR3 is TGTGCCACAAAGCGGACTAGCGGTAACACCGGGGAGCTGTTTTTT.

CDR3 residues: CASSSGFSNEQYF. CDR3 nucleotides: TGTGCCAGCAGCTCGGGGTTTTCCAACGAGCAGTACTTC. The V and J genes are TRBV5-4 and TRBJ2-7; D possibly corresponds to TRBD2 (5 bases). Germline-derived CDR1 and CDR2 are SGHNT and YYREEE (reference sequence). The CDR3 has 13 amino acids. Trimming took 3 bases from V and 5 from J, leaving 12 bases between them.

The chain links TRBV4-3 to TRBJ2-1, with a possible D match to TRBD2 (6 bases). V shed 1 base and J shed 2 bases, with 15 bases lying between them. The CDR3 is 17 amino acids. Germline CDR1 LGHNA, CDR2 YSLEER. The CDR3 sequence: CASSQGGIAATYNEQFF. The CDR3 nucleotides read TGCGCCAGCAGCCAAGGAGGAATAGCGGCGACCTACAATGAGCAGTTCTTC.

Notes on this clone: The same CDR3 arises from other DNA sequences in this sample as well. The J gene is TRBJ2-1, the V gene TRBV11-2, with 9 bases fitting TRBD2. The V gene's germline CDR1 is SGHAT and CDR2 FQNNGV. With 1 base clipped from V and 4 bases from J, the junction kept 5 bases outside the gene matches. The CDR3 totals 16 residues. The CDR3 coding sequence is TGTGCCAGCAGCTTAGGTGCGGGAGGGCCTTACAATGAGCAGTTCTTC. Protein: CASSLGAGGPYNEQFF.

This clone appeared a few times. V is TRBV6-6 and J is TRBJ2-2; TRBD1 matches 7 bases. There are 15 residues in the CDR3. Trimming cost V 7 bases and J 1 base; bases outside gene matches: 6. Germline CDR1 and CDR2: MNHNY and SVGAGI (reference sequence). The CDR3 bases are TGTGCCAGCAATGAACAGGGGATGAACACCGGGGAGCTGTTTTTT. It yields the protein CASNEQGMNTGELFF.

The rearrangement joins TRBV6-1 to TRBJ1-4; 9 nucleotides match TRBD1. The V gene end was trimmed by 6 bases and the J gene end by 7 bases; junction bases not matched to a gene: 6. CDR3 length: 14 residues. Germline loops: CDR1 MNHNS, CDR2 SASEGT. The CDR3 loop reads CASRAGTGSEKLFF. The DNA of the CDR3 is TGTGCCAGCAGGGCCGGGACAGGGAGTGAAAAACTGTTTTTT.

The rearrangement uses TRBV7-3 and TRBJ2-7; a possible D gene is TRBD1 (6 bases). CDR1 SGHTA and CDR2 FQGTGA come from the germline V gene. CDR3 length: 16 residues. Trimming removed 2 bases from V and 1 base from J, with 15 bases in between. CDR3 bases: TGTGCCAGCAGCTTAGATTGGGGGCGCTTGTCCTACGAGCAGTACTTC. Amino acids: CASSLDWGRLSYEQYF.

This clone was observed a single time. The J gene is TRBJ2-5, the V gene TRBV18, with TRBD2 matching 14 bases. The length of the CDR3 is 16 residues. With 3 bases clipped from V and 4 bases from J, the junction kept 4 bases outside the gene matches. Germline CDR1 reads KGHSH; CDR2 reads LQKENI. The CDR3 loop is CASSPLGLAGGETQYF. CDR3 DNA: TGTGCCAGCTCACCCCTCGGACTAGCGGGAGGAGAGACCCAGTACTTC.

The V call is TRBV6-5, the J call TRBJ1-1; D is undetermined. Germline V CDR1 and CDR2: MNHEY, SVGAGI. This CDR3 is built from 13 residues. V gave up 5 bases and J gave up 7 bases, with 14 bases separating them. The chain's CDR3 is CASSRLRAVEAFF. In DNA, the CDR3 is TGTGCCAGCAGTCGGCTGCGGGCAGTTGAAGCTTTCTTT.

This rearrangement joins TRBV5-1 to TRBJ2-1; the D gene is possibly TRBD2 (6 bases). Germline-derived CDR1 and CDR2 are SGHRS and YFSETQ. The CDR3 loop spans 15 amino acids. V was shortened by 1 base and J by 9 bases, with 17 bases between the two germline ends. The chain's CDR3 is CASSLYQGGISEQFF. CDR3 nucleotides: TGCGCCAGCAGCTTGTATCAGGGAGGTATAAGTGAGCAGTTCTTC. The full variable domain, in which reference TRBV5-1 and TRBJ2-1 provide the parts outside the CDR3, is KAGVTQTPRYLIKTRGQQVTLSCSPISGHRSVSWYQQTPGQGLQFLFEYFSETQRNKGNFPGRFSGRQFSNSRSEMNVSTLELGDSALYLCASSLYQGGISEQFFGPGTRLTVL.